Listed below are T cell receptor beta chains from one sample, sequenced in a study of blood T cell repertoires in COVID-19. Sequencing used immunoSEQ multiplex PCR; TCRdb keeps in-frame clones, though not all of them. The sample has approximately 330,000 clones; about 87% are singletons. The sample was peripheral blood. The receptors originated from a man younger than 40 with COVID-19, enrolled during active disease. Each CDR3 is given with its conserved first and last residue. D genes are given only for firm matches. The size entry is marked missing in some rows and otherwise reads once, few, many or a size class.

size,V,D,J,CDR3,DNA
.,TRBV7-9,TRBD2,TRBJ2-5,CASSLGIAGAQETQYF,TGTGCCAGCAGCTTAGGTATAGCGGGGGCGCAAGAGACCCAGTACTTC
once,TRBV19,.,TRBJ1-1,CASSLGYVGEGAFF,TGTGCCAGTAGTCTTGGTTATGTTGGAGAGGGAGCTTTCTTT
.,TRBV5-1,TRBD2,TRBJ2-7,CASSDRWTSGNEQYF,TGCGCCAGCAGCGACAGATGGACTAGCGGGAACGAGCAGTACTTC
.,TRBV6-2/TRBV6-3,.,TRBJ2-1,CASSLGIYNEQFF,TGTGCCAGCAGTTTGGGCATCTACAATGAGCAGTTCTTC
.,TRBV5-1,.,TRBJ2-3,CASSLQGASSTDTQYF,TGCGCCAGCAGTTTACAGGGTGCTTCTAGCACAGATACGCAGTATTTT
.,TRBV24-1,TRBD2,TRBJ2-1,CATSDQGGGTTFLEQFF,TGTGCCACCAGTGACCAAGGCGGGGGGACTACCTTTCTTGAGCAGTTCTTC
.,TRBV2,TRBD1,TRBJ2-5,CATTGVETQYF,TGTGCCACCACAGGGGTGGAGACCCAGTACTTC
once,TRBV15,TRBD2,TRBJ2-1,CATSRDWTSGRASNEQFF,TGTGCCACCAGCAGAGACTGGACTAGCGGGAGGGCATCAAATGAGCAGTTCTTC
.,TRBV6-2/TRBV6-3,TRBD1,TRBJ1-4,CASSPRTGGPEKLFF,TGTGCCAGCAGTCCAAGGACAGGGGGACCTGAAAAACTGTTTTTT
.,TRBV11-2,TRBD1,TRBJ2-5,CASSLAGGGGETQYF,TGTGCCAGCAGCTTAGCAGGGGGCGGAGGAGAGACCCAGTACTTC
.,TRBV6-6,.,TRBJ1-5,CASSRDTLSNQPQHF,TGTGCCAGCAGTAGGGACACCCTGAGCAATCAGCCCCAGCATTTT
.,TRBV19,.,TRBJ1-2,CASSILGAAANYGYTF,TGTGCCAGTAGTATCCTTGGTGCAGCGGCTAACTATGGCTACACCTTC
.,TRBV19,.,TRBJ1-4,CASSIFRVGEKLFF,TGTGCCAGTAGTATATTCAGGGTGGGCGAAAAACTGTTTTTT
.,TRBV11-1,.,TRBJ1-1,CASSFTTTGNTEAFF,TGTGCCAGCAGCTTTACCACTACAGGGAACACTGAAGCTTTCTTT
.,TRBV27,.,TRBJ2-7,CASSLGGGPYEQYF,TGTGCCAGCAGTTTAGGCGGGGGCCCCTACGAGCAGTACTTC
.,TRBV27,TRBD1,TRBJ1-2,CASSAPGQGYTF,TGTGCCAGCAGTGCCCCGGGACAGGGCTACACCTTC
.,TRBV6-5,TRBD1,TRBJ2-1,CASNRDRASDEQFF,TGTGCCAGCAACCGGGACAGGGCTTCGGATGAGCAGTTCTTC
.,TRBV14,TRBD2,TRBJ2-3,CASSLWLAGPDTQYF,TGTGCCAGCAGCCTTTGGCTAGCGGGACCAGATACGCAGTATTTT
.,TRBV6-5,.,TRBJ2-3,CASSKKSGVTDTQYF,TGTGCCAGCAGTAAGAAGTCGGGGGTCACAGATACGCAGTATTTT
.,TRBV5-1,.,TRBJ1-1,CASSLEAGVNTEAFF,TGCGCCAGCAGCTTGGAGGCAGGCGTGAACACTGAAGCTTTCTTT
.,TRBV6-5,TRBD2,TRBJ2-7,CASSYTRGGSYEQYF,TGTGCCAGCAGTTACACTCGGGGGGGCTCCTACGAGCAGTACTTC
few,TRBV10-3,.,TRBJ1-5,CAISESAGSKPQHF,TGTGCCATCAGTGAGTCGGCAGGGTCCAAACCCCAGCATTTT
.,TRBV27,.,TRBJ2-7,CASKRTATYEQYF,TGTGCCAGCAAGCGGACGGCAACCTACGAGCAGTACTTC
.,TRBV6-2/TRBV6-3,.,TRBJ1-1,CASSSGVATEAFF,TGTGCCAGCAGTTCCGGGGTGGCCACTGAAGCTTTCTTT
.,TRBV5-1,TRBD1,TRBJ2-7,CASSSRLGQRNTVSYEQYF,TGCGCCAGCAGCTCGAGACTGGGACAGCGGAATACAGTCTCCTACGAGCAGTACTTC
once,TRBV11-2,TRBD1,TRBJ1-1,CASSLVGTGMNTEAFF,TGTGCCAGCAGCTTAGTAGGGACAGGAATGAACACTGAAGCTTTCTTT
once,TRBV4-1,TRBD1,TRBJ1-5,CASSRGIDREDQPQHF,TGCGCCAGCAGCCGAGGAATCGACAGGGAGGATCAGCCCCAGCATTTT
.,TRBV15,.,TRBJ1-5,CATSRDAGQPQHF,TGTGCCACCAGCAGAGACGCAGGGCAGCCCCAGCATTTT
.,TRBV12-3/TRBV12-4,.,TRBJ1-2,CASTRLARDGYTF,TGTGCCAGCACCCGACTGGCCCGGGATGGCTACACCTTC
.,TRBV3-1/TRBV3-2,.,TRBJ1-2,CASSQEEAVGYTF,TGTGCCAGCAGCCAAGAAGAGGCAGTTGGCTACACCTTC
few,TRBV7-9,.,TRBJ1-3,CASSLGFGEGRVSGNTIYF,TGTGCCAGCAGCTTAGGATTCGGCGAGGGGAGGGTCTCTGGAAACACCATATATTTT
.,TRBV19,TRBD2,TRBJ2-3,CASTQTSGRRDTQYF,TGTGCCAGTACTCAGACTAGCGGGAGGAGGGATACGCAGTATTTT